These 30 T cell receptor beta chains were sequenced from one sample in a study of cytomegalovirus exposure and HLA in healthy donors. PCR employed 60 Vbeta and 13 Jbeta primers. Produced via immunoSEQ multiplex PCR; TCRdb's table is partial and in-frame only. The table records around 190,000 clones, more than 75% of them present only once. The sample was PBMCs. These receptors all stem from a woman between 50 and 59 years old in good health and CMV-seronegative.

Details on this clone: One junction end does not reproduce the germline sequence, and a read error may be involved. This chain uses TRBV10-3 with TRBJ1-2; D gene unclear. Germline-derived CDR1 and CDR2 are ENHRY and SYGVKD. This CDR3 spans 11 amino acids. The CDR3 sequence is CAISESIVMSF. The CDR3 DNA follows: TGTGCCATCAGTGAGTCGATTGTTATGAGCTTC.

V usage is TRBV5-6 and J usage is TRBJ2-5; TRBD2 aligns across 8 bases. Trimming took 4 bases from V and 6 from J; bases not matched to a gene: 8. This CDR3 contains 14 residues. In germline, CDR1 is SGHDT, CDR2 YYEEEE. CDR3: CASSPAGVGKTQYF. In DNA, the CDR3 is TGTGCCAGCAGCCCAGCGGGAGTAGGGAAGACCCAGTACTTC.

J is TRBJ2-7 and V is TRBV7-8; TRBD2 might be the D (6 bases). Germline values: CDR1 SGHVS, CDR2 FQNEAQ. Trimming stripped 1 base from V and 3 bases from J, with 13 bases between. The CDR3 covers 15 residues. CDR3 in amino acids: CASSLGRERYYEQYF. The CDR3 DNA is TGTGCCAGCAGCTTAGGGCGGGAACGATACTACGAGCAGTACTTC.

The rearrangement links TRBV12-5 to TRBJ2-7, with a tentative D call TRBD2 (6 bases). Germline V gene lookup returns CDR1 LGHNT and CDR2 FRNRAP. CDR3 size: 14 residues. V shed 2 bases and J shed 7 bases, with 15 bases lying between them. The CDR3 here is CASGLYTRGGEQYF. As DNA, the CDR3 is TGTGCTAGTGGTTTGTACACCCGTGGGGGGGAGCAGTACTTC. The whole variable domain, remainder taken from reference TRBV12-5 and TRBJ2-7, is DARVTQTPRHKVTEMGQEVTMRCQPILGHNTVFWYRQTMMQGLELLAYFRNRAPLDDSGMPKDRFSAEMPDATLATLKIQPSEPRDSAVYFCASGLYTRGGEQYFGPGTRLTVT.

Only one count was recorded for this clone. The V call is TRBV9, the J call TRBJ1-1; 9 nucleotides agree with TRBD1. The V gene end was trimmed by 2 bases and the J gene end by 5 bases; junction bases not matched to a gene: 22. The CDR3 totals 20 residues. Germline V lookup: CDR1 SGDLS, CDR2 YYNGEE. This CDR3 reads CASSVRPGTGPPPTGTEAFF. The CDR3 DNA follows: TGTGCCAGCAGCGTTCGTCCCGGGACAGGGCCGCCCCCCACGGGGACTGAAGCTTTCTTT.

V usage is TRBV11-2 and J usage is TRBJ1-3, with D hard to call. The CDR3 extends over 15 amino acids. V lost 0 bases and J lost 0, with 6 bases in between. CDR1 and CDR2 from the germline V gene are SGHAT and FQNNGV. CDR3 coding DNA: TGTGCCAGCAGCTTAGAGGGCCTCTCTGGAAACACCATATATTTT. Translation: CASSLEGLSGNTIYF.

The J gene is TRBJ1-5, the V gene TRBV19; D is unresolved. The CDR3 length is 16 residues. Trimming stripped 1 base from V and 4 bases from J, with 14 bases between. Germline V gene sequence: CDR1 LNHDA, CDR2 SQIVND (reference sequence). The CDR3 DNA reads as TGTGCCAGTAGTATAGGAGAGAGGACGGGGAATCAGCCCCAGCATTTT. It translates to CASSIGERTGNQPQHF.

V usage is TRBV19 and J usage is TRBJ2-5; TRBD1 agrees at 7 bases. The CDR3 spans 17 residues. The V segment lost 5 bases and the J segment 5 bases; nucleotides outside the gene matches: 17. Germline CDR1 and CDR2: LNHDA and SQIVND (reference sequence). CDR3 residues: CASSSRGSWTGWETQYF. CDR3 sequence (DNA): TGTGCCAGTAGTTCCCGAGGGTCCTGGACAGGCTGGGAGACCCAGTACTTC.

V and J are TRBV4-3 and TRBJ2-1; 9 bases match TRBD1. In germline, CDR1 is LGHNA, CDR2 YSLEER. This CDR3 has 16 amino acids. J lost 8 bases, V lost 0 bases, and 8 bases had no gene match. The CDR3 region is CASSQDRGTGFHEQFF. The CDR3 nucleotides read TGCGCCAGCAGCCAAGATCGGGGGACAGGGTTCCATGAGCAGTTCTTC.

CDR3 DNA sequence: TGTGCCAGCAGCTTAGGGCCCCAAAAGGAAAAACTGTTTTTT. It translates to CASSLGPQKEKLFF. This chain uses TRBV7-9 with TRBJ1-4; D call uncertain. Germline V gene data show CDR1 as SEHNR and CDR2 as FQNEAQ (reference sequence). CDR3 length equals 14 residues. Between the trimmed V and J ends, which lost 1 base and 8 bases, there was a span of 11 bases.

V usage is TRBV7-3 and J usage is TRBJ2-6; 7 bases fit TRBD2. The CDR3 runs to 16 residues. Trimming took 5 bases from V and 1 from J; bases not matched to a gene: 5. The germline V gene has CDR1 SGHTA and CDR2 FQGTGA. This chain's CDR3 is CASSISGPSGANVLTF. Written as DNA, the CDR3 is TGTGCCAGCAGCATTAGCGGGCCTTCTGGGGCCAACGTCCTGACTTTC.

This chain uses TRBV18 with TRBJ2-2, with D unclear. The CDR3 loop spans 12 amino acids. V gave up 4 bases and J gave up 10 bases, with 10 bases separating them. Germline CDR1 reads KGHSH; CDR2 reads LQKENI. The DNA of the CDR3 is TGTGCCAGCTCACTCGGTCGCGAGGAGCTGTTTTTT. Its translation: CASSLGREELFF.

J is TRBJ1-1 and V is TRBV11-2; 8 bases are shared with TRBD1. The CDR3 length is 16 residues. Unmatched junction bases numbered 12, after V lost 5 bases and J lost 4 bases. CDR1 is SGHAT, CDR2 FQNNGV, per germline. The CDR3 DNA follows: TGTGCCAGCAGCCAGCACCCACAGGGGGAGAGCACTGAAGCTTTCTTT. Translation gives CASSQHPQGESTEAFF.

The CDR3 reads CASSLPTRTGVSTDTQYF. The CDR3 DNA reads TGTGCCAGCAGCTTACCTACCCGTACGGGAGTTAGCACAGATACGCAGTATTTT. V and J are TRBV7-9 and TRBJ2-3, with D perhaps TRBD2 (6 bases). The V end was cut by 2 bases, the J end by 0 bases, with 18 bases between. CDR3 length: 18 residues. In germline, CDR1 is SEHNR, CDR2 FQNEAQ (reference sequence).

This clone appeared once. The V and J genes are TRBV6-5 and TRBJ2-3; 7 bases match TRBD1. In germline, CDR1 is MNHEY, CDR2 SVGAGI. CDR3 length: 14 residues. V lost 2 bases and J lost 4; bases outside the gene matches: 3. CDR3 in amino acids: CASSYRTGADTQYF. CDR3 DNA: TGTGCCAGCAGTTACCGCACAGGGGCAGATACGCAGTATTTT.

This clone was seen more than once but under ten times. CDR3 nucleotide sequence: TGTGCCAGTACCTTATGGGGGGTCGGGGAGCTGTTTTTT. Its protein product is CASTLWGVGELFF. V and J are TRBV19 and TRBJ2-2, with a weak D call TRBD2 (6 bases). Looked up from germline, CDR1 is LNHDA and CDR2 is SQIVND (reference sequence). V gave up 7 bases and J gave up 7 bases, with 13 bases separating them. The CDR3 loop spans 13 amino acids. The full variable domain, in which reference TRBV19 and TRBJ2-2 provide the parts outside the CDR3, is DGGITQSPKYLFRKEGQNVTLSCEQNLNHDAMYWYRQDPGQGLRLIYYSQIVNDFQKGDIAEGYSVSREKKESFPLTVTSAQKNPTAFYLCASTLWGVGELFFGEGSRLTVL.

The rearrangement joins TRBV14 to TRBJ1-2, with 11 nucleotides matching TRBD1. V was clipped by 4 bases and J by 3 bases; unmatched bases: 4. From germline, CDR1 is SGHDN and CDR2 FVKESK. CDR3 length: 15 amino acids. The chain's CDR3 is CASSLGQGGYYGYTF. The CDR3 bases are TGTGCCAGCAGCCTGGGACAGGGGGGTTACTATGGCTACACCTTC.

The count of this clone is one. The chain employs TRBV6-9 and TRBJ1-6, with 7 nucleotides matching TRBD1. Germline CDR1 reads MNHGY; CDR2 reads SVAAGI. CDR3 length equals 15 residues. The ends lost 4 bases at V and 6 bases at J; junction bases unmatched: 6. The CDR3 DNA sequence: TGTGCCAGCAGTTTGGAGGGGGCGAGTAATTCACCCCTCCACTTT. It is translated as CASSLEGASNSPLHF.

This chain uses TRBV28 with TRBJ2-3, with 11 nucleotides matching TRBD2. Germline loops: CDR1 MDHEN, CDR2 SYDVKM. The ends lost 6 bases at V and 4 bases at J; junction bases unmatched: 3. The CDR3 runs 14 residues. The CDR3 region is CASRLAGGPDTQYF. The CDR3 region has the DNA TGTGCCAGCAGGCTAGCGGGAGGCCCAGATACGCAGTATTTT.

The chain recombines TRBV19 with TRBJ2-5; D gene uncertain. Trimming took off 1 base at V and 1 base at J, with 4 bases between the two ends. The CDR3 runs to 13 residues. Germline V gene data show CDR1 as LNHDA and CDR2 as SQIVND (reference sequence). The DNA for the CDR3 is TGTGCCAGTAGTATAGCCCGCCAAGAGACCCAGTACTTC. Encoded protein: CASSIARQETQYF.

The gene calls are TRBV6-6 and TRBJ2-1, with 9 bases identical to TRBD1. CDR1 is MNHNY, CDR2 SVGAGI, per germline (reference sequence). The CDR3 is made up of 13 amino acids. With V trimmed by 6 bases and J by 7 bases, 4 bases remained unmatched. DNA for the CDR3: TGTGCCAGCAGCGGGGGACAGGGAAATGAGCAGTTCTTC. Translation gives CASSGGQGNEQFF.

This chain joins TRBV7-2 and TRBJ1-5; D gene ambiguous. CDR1 is SGHTA and CDR2 is FQGNSA in the germline V gene. This CDR3 region has 16 residues. Trimming shortened V by 6 bases and J by 1 base, and 16 bases separated the two germline ends. In DNA form, the CDR3 reads TGTGCCAGCAGTATCTCAGGAGGGCGGAGCAATCAGCCCCAGCATTTT. Amino acid sequence: CASSISGGRSNQPQHF.

This clone showed up just a few times. The chain links TRBV6-5 to TRBJ1-1, with 8 bases identical to TRBD1. Germline lookup yields CDR1 MNHEY and CDR2 SVGAGI. The CDR3 has 13 residues. V dropped 9 bases and J dropped 4; count of bases not matched to a gene: 7. The CDR3 region has the DNA TGTGCCAGTGCTCTTACAGGGGGCACTGAAGCTTTCTTT. Protein product: CASALTGGTEAFF.

V usage is TRBV6-4 and J usage is TRBJ1-2; D remains ambiguous. Germline V gene lookup returns CDR1 MRHNA and CDR2 SNTAGT. Between the trimmed V and J ends, which lost 0 bases and 10 bases, there was a span of 9 bases. There are 12 residues in the CDR3. As DNA, the CDR3 is TGTGCCAGCAGTGACTCGGGCAGCTCCTACACCTTC. It encodes CASSDSGSSYTF.

The rearrangement joins TRBV11-2 to TRBJ1-5; D is ambiguous. The length of the CDR3 is 13 residues. Germline V gene sequence: CDR1 SGHAT, CDR2 FQNNGV. Trimming stripped 5 bases from V and 5 bases from J, with 10 bases between. The CDR3 spells CASSQRTDQPQHF. The CDR3 DNA sequence: TGTGCCAGCAGCCAAAGAACGGATCAGCCCCAGCATTTT.

CDR3 DNA sequence: TGTGCCAGCAGCTTCTTGACCGGGACAGGGTTAGTCACTGAAGCTTTCTTT. Protein: CASSFLTGTGLVTEAFF. This chain joins TRBV13 and TRBJ1-1; 9 bases map to TRBD1. The CDR3 has 17 residues. Germline assignment: CDR1 PRHDT and CDR2 FYEKMQ (reference sequence). V dropped 3 bases and J dropped 4; count of bases not matched to a gene: 12. The full variable domain, in which reference TRBV13 and TRBJ1-1 provide the parts outside the CDR3, is AAGVIQSPRHLIKEKRETATLKCYPIPRHDTVYWYQQGPGQDPQFLISFYEKMQSDKGSIPDRFSAQQFSDYHSELNMSSLELGDSALYFCASSFLTGTGLVTEAFFGQGTRLTVV.

This clone was seen a single time. The chain has TRBV7-2 and TRBJ2-7; tentatively, D is TRBD1 (5 bases). This CDR3 region has 15 residues. Between the trimmed V and J ends, which lost 1 base and 6 bases, there was a span of 16 bases. From germline, CDR1 is SGHTA and CDR2 FQGNSA. The CDR3 reads CASSLVGQGLSEQYF. The CDR3 DNA reads as TGTGCCAGCAGCTTAGTAGGTCAGGGCCTCAGCGAGCAGTACTTC.

This clone has a handful of counts. The rearrangement joins TRBV5-4 to TRBJ2-6; D gene ambiguous. The CDR3 length is 13 residues. V was clipped by 2 bases and J by 3 bases, with 3 bases between them. From germline, CDR1 is SGHNT and CDR2 YYREEE (reference sequence). The CDR3 is CASSFSGANVLTF. As DNA, the CDR3 is TGTGCCAGCAGCTTTAGTGGGGCCAACGTCCTGACTTTC.

This chain uses TRBV2 with TRBJ1-2; 7 bases map to TRBD1. This CDR3 comprises 12 residues. V was pared by 7 bases and J by 4 bases, with 3 bases of the junction left unmatched. Germline CDR1 SNHLY, CDR2 FYNNEI. The CDR3 loop reads CASIGGSYGYTF. The CDR3 nucleotides read TGTGCCAGCATAGGGGGCAGCTATGGCTACACCTTC.

This chain links TRBV2 with TRBJ2-2; 9 bases are shared with TRBD2. CDR3 size: 13 residues. V lost 8 bases and J lost 7; bases outside the gene matches: 5. Germline V gives CDR1 SNHLY, CDR2 FYNNEI. For the CDR3, the DNA is TGTGCCAGCGCGGGGGGGGTCAGCGGGGAGCTGTTTTTT. As protein: CASAGGVSGELFF.